This T cell receptor beta chain was documented in a study of blood T cells in healthy people across ages. This clonotype was observed a single time. Its antigen is undetermined. Study observations and caveats: Age advanced and TCR beta diversity per million T cells fell, roughly linearly.

This CDR3 spans 15 amino acids. Between the trimmed V and J ends, which lost 1 base and 6 bases, there was a span of 17 bases. Germline assignment: CDR1 DFQATT and CDR2 SNEGSKA (reference sequence). The second PCR ran about 6 to 11 cycles with a sample-barcoded 5' primer and J-beta primers. A single record per CDR3 protein comes from TCRdb applying MiXCR to the 5' RACE reads. The sample has over a million distinct CDR3 sequences, 45% to 70% seen once. Sequencing was done on a sample of blood. This receptor was taken from a man between 18 and 29 years old in good health. The V and J genes are TRBV20-1 and TRBJ2-3, with D possibly called TRBD1 or TRBD2 (5 bases each). The CDR3 region is CSARARDRFLDTQYF. In DNA form, the CDR3 reads TGCAGTGCTAGAGCCCGGGACCGCTTCTTGGATACGCAGTATTTT.